The rows below give T cell receptor beta chains drawn from one sample of a study of T cells after posttransplantation cyclophosphamide. Assay: immunoSEQ multiplex PCR; the TCRdb copy retains only in-frame clones and omits some. The sample has 18,000 or so clones; 75% to 90% are singletons. The material sequenced was memory CD4+ T cells sorted from blood. The source is a man aged 25 to 40 in good health and a related stem cell transplant donor. The CDR3 runs from the conserved cysteine through the conserved F or W. Fields, in order: D gene, J gene, clone size, V gene, CDR3 DNA, CDR3 protein. The D gene is left open where the match is weak. Rows give clone size only sometimes, using once, few, many, or a class for an expanded clone.

D: -; J: TRBJ1-5; size: -; V: TRBV28; DNA: TGTGCCAGCAGTTTCGGGGGGTTTTATAGCAATCAGCCCCAGCATTTT; CDR3: CASSFGGFYSNQPQHF
D: -; J: TRBJ2-5; size: -; V: TRBV6-5; DNA: TGTGCCAGCAGTCCCACTCGGGAGACCCGGTACTTC; CDR3: CASSPTRETRYF
D: -; J: TRBJ2-5; size: -; V: TRBV7-8; DNA: TGTGCCAGCAGCTTTAAGGAGTGGCAAGAGACCCAGTACTTC; CDR3: CASSFKEWQETQYF
D: TRBD2; J: TRBJ2-7; size: -; V: TRBV5-1; DNA: TGCGCCAGCAGCTTGGTCTTGGGGGGGAGCTCCTACGAGCAGTACTTC; CDR3: CASSLVLGGSSYEQYF
D: TRBD1; J: TRBJ1-2; size: once; V: TRBV28; DNA: TGTGCCAGCAGTGCTATGGACAGGGGGCTCTATGGCTACACCTTC; CDR3: CASSAMDRGLYGYTF
D: TRBD1; J: TRBJ1-4; size: -; V: TRBV5-6; DNA: TGTGCCAGCAGCCGCCGACAGGGGGATAATGAAAAACTGTTTTTT; CDR3: CASSRRQGDNEKLFF
D: -; J: TRBJ2-1; size: -; V: TRBV7-3; DNA: TGTGCCAGCAGCTCTGGACTACCAGGCTCCAACAATGAGCAGTTCTTC; CDR3: CASSSGLPGSNNEQFF
D: -; J: TRBJ2-2; size: -; V: TRBV19; DNA: TGTGCCAGTAGTATAAAGGCGGGAACAGTAGGGGAGCTGTTTTTT; CDR3: CASSIKAGTVGELFF
D: -; J: TRBJ2-6; size: -; V: TRBV25-1; DNA: TGTGCCAGCACTGGAGGGGGCCCTAGCTCTGGGGCCAACGTCCTGACTTTC; CDR3: CASTGGGPSSGANVLTF
D: -; J: TRBJ1-1; size: -; V: TRBV20-1; DNA: TGCAGTGCCCTTAAGAACACTGAAGCTTTCTTT; CDR3: CSALKNTEAFF
D: -; J: TRBJ2-7; size: once; V: TRBV6-1; DNA: TGTGCCTCCCGAGACAGGGGAGGGTCCTACGAGCAGTACTTC; CDR3: CASRDRGGSYEQYF
D: -; J: TRBJ2-1; size: -; V: TRBV5-1; DNA: TGCGCCAGCAGCTTGCTGCCAGGGGAGGGTTACAATGAGCAGTTCTTC; CDR3: CASSLLPGEGYNEQFF
D: -; J: TRBJ1-2; size: once; V: TRBV6-6; DNA: TGTGCCAGCAGGTCACCTCAGACTAACTATGGCTACACCTTC; CDR3: CASRSPQTNYGYTF
D: TRBD1; J: TRBJ1-6; size: -; V: TRBV2; DNA: TGTGCCAGCAGTGTCCGAGGACAGGGAGGGTCTATTAATTCACCCCTCCACTTT; CDR3: CASSVRGQGGSINSPLHF
D: TRBD1; J: TRBJ2-1; size: -; V: TRBV9; DNA: TGTGCCAGCAGCGCGAGACAGGGGGCTAATGAGCAGTTCTTC; CDR3: CASSARQGANEQFF
D: -; J: TRBJ1-5; size: -; V: TRBV19; DNA: TGTGCCAGTAGTAGGACAGACTATCAGCCCCAGCATTTT; CDR3: CASSRTDYQPQHF
D: TRBD1; J: TRBJ2-5; size: -; V: TRBV28; DNA: TGTGCCAGCAGCAACATTGGGACAGGGATTACTCAAGAGACCCAGTACTTC; CDR3: CASSNIGTGITQETQYF
D: -; J: TRBJ2-7; size: -; V: TRBV19; DNA: TGTGCCAGTAGTTCAGGGAACGAGCAGTACTTC; CDR3: CASSSGNEQYF
D: TRBD1; J: TRBJ1-2; size: -; V: TRBV6-1; DNA: TGTGCCAGCAGGAGGACAGGGAACTATGGCTACACCTTC; CDR3: CASRRTGNYGYTF
D: -; J: TRBJ2-7; size: -; V: TRBV6-1; DNA: TGTGCCAGCAGTGTGGCCAGTATATGGGAGCAGTACTTC; CDR3: CASSVASIWEQYF
D: -; J: TRBJ1-4; size: few; V: TRBV6-5; DNA: TGTGCCAGCAGTTCCCACGAGGTAGGGGGAGTCGGAAAACTGTTTTTT; CDR3: CASSSHEVGGVGKLFF
D: -; J: TRBJ1-2; size: -; V: TRBV5-5; DNA: TGTGCCAGCAGCTTAGGCAGGTCTAACTATGGCTACACCTTC; CDR3: CASSLGRSNYGYTF
D: TRBD1; J: TRBJ1-3; size: few; V: TRBV6-6; DNA: TGTGCCAGCAGTTACTCAGAAGGGGGCGGAAACACCATATATTTT; CDR3: CASSYSEGGGNTIYF
D: -; J: TRBJ2-7; size: -; V: TRBV6-5; DNA: TGTGCCAGCACCAGACAGATACCCTACGAGCAGTACTTC; CDR3: CASTRQIPYEQYF
D: -; J: TRBJ1-1; size: -; V: TRBV7-2; DNA: TGTGCCAGCAGCTTAGAGCTCCCGAACACTGAAGCTTTCTTT; CDR3: CASSLELPNTEAFF
D: -; J: TRBJ1-2; size: -; V: TRBV2; DNA: TGTGCCAGCAGTGAATCGGGGGGGAGCGGCTACACCTTC; CDR3: CASSESGGSGYTF
D: -; J: TRBJ1-1; size: -; V: TRBV5-4; DNA: TGTGCCAGCAGCTTGGGCCAGAGGAATGAAGCTTTCTTT; CDR3: CASSLGQRNEAFF
D: -; J: TRBJ1-6; size: -; V: TRBV6-1; DNA: TGTGCCAGCCGTCCGACTAATAATTCACCCCTCCACTTT; CDR3: CASRPTNNSPLHF
D: -; J: TRBJ1-5; size: few; V: TRBV6-1; DNA: TGTGCCAGCAGTGATAGGGGTCAGCCCCAGCATTTT; CDR3: CASSDRGQPQHF
D: -; J: TRBJ1-6; size: -; V: TRBV5-1; DNA: TGCGCCAGCAGCGCGGGGGGGCTCCTTAATTCACCCCTCCACTTT; CDR3: CASSAGGLLNSPLHF
D: TRBD1; J: TRBJ2-5; size: -; V: TRBV6-1; DNA: TGTGCCAGCAGTGAACGAGGGGGCGGGGAGACCCAGTACTTC; CDR3: CASSERGGGETQYF
D: TRBD2; J: TRBJ2-2; size: -; V: TRBV19; DNA: TGTGCCAGTAGTACCGAGGGACTAGCGGGGGGAAACACCGGGGAGCTGTTTTTT; CDR3: CASSTEGLAGGNTGELFF
D: TRBD2; J: TRBJ2-7; size: once; V: TRBV5-1; DNA: TGCGCCAGCAAGCTAGCGGGGGGCCGCTCCTACGAGCAGTACTTC; CDR3: CASKLAGGRSYEQYF